The T cell receptor beta chain described here comes from a study of human thymus T cells. Only one count was recorded for this clone. Clones were sequenced by immunoSEQ multiplex PCR, and TCRdb holds only the in-frame ones, with some missing. The sample yields approximately 71,000 clones, 85% to 95% seen once. The germline V gene has CDR1 SGHTA and CDR2 FQGTGA. V lost 5 bases, J lost 4 bases, and 10 bases stayed unmatched. CDR3 size: 15 residues. Resections from corrective heart surgery provided thymus tissue. Sequenced sample: thymus tissue. The gene calls are TRBV7-3 and TRBJ1-1; 7 nucleotides line up with TRBD1. This receptor was obtained from a girl under three years old with a congenital heart defect but otherwise immunologically healthy. In nucleotides, the CDR3 is TGTGCCAGCAGCCCCGCCCCAGGGGGTCGCACTGAAGCTTTCTTT. Its protein product is CASSPAPGGRTEAFF.